This T cell receptor beta chain was recovered during a study of blood T cell repertoires in COVID-19. The CDR3 is made up of 13 amino acids. The germline V and J ends were trimmed by 3 bases and 6 bases, with 12 bases remaining between them. Study processing details: Researchers report that nucleated cell counts were estimated from reference gene primer amplification. Generated by immunoSEQ multiplex PCR, the TCRdb table keeps only in-frame clones and is missing some. V and J calls and clone size follow that table, whereas D and trimming were derived from the DNA. Of roughly 98,000 clones listed, 75% to 85% are singletons.

The rearrangement uses TRBV12-3 or TRBV12-4 and TRBJ2-7, with D perhaps matching TRBD1 (7 bases). The specimen was peripheral blood. The clonotype was recovered from a human donor in a cohort sampled during active COVID-19. CDR3 amino acids: CASSLAGGFEQYF. For the CDR3, the DNA is TGTGCCAGCAGTTTGGCAGGGGGGTTCGAGCAGTACTTC.